The 18 T cell receptor beta chains reported below all come from one sample, sequenced in a study of blood T cell repertoires in COVID-19. Sequenced by immunoSEQ multiplex PCR; TCRdb stores in-frame clones only, minus some. The sample gives under 500,000 clones, 70% to 90% of which show up once; over 1.5% is in the top ten. Sequencing was carried out using PBMCs or T cells enriched from blood (not recorded which). Every receptor here comes from a woman aged 18-29 years with acute COVID-19.

V gene TRBV6-2 or TRBV6-3 combines with J gene TRBJ2-1; no firm D call. The CDR3 totals 15 residues. V gave up 1 base and J gave up 3 bases, with 10 bases separating them. Per germline, CDR1 MNHEY and CDR2 SVGEGT. CDR3 sequence (DNA): TGTGCCAGCAGTTACTTGCCAACGGGCTACAATGAGCAGTTCTTC. Translating gives CASSYLPTGYNEQFF.

This chain joins TRBV7-3 and TRBJ2-7; 8 bases map to TRBD1. The CDR3 runs 13 residues. CDR1 is SGHTA and CDR2 is FQGTGA in the germline V gene. Trimming cost V 5 bases and J 4 bases; bases outside gene matches: 4. CDR3 loop: CASSGGQGYEQYF. DNA for the CDR3: TGTGCCAGCAGCGGTGGACAGGGTTACGAGCAGTACTTC. Full variable domain (outside the CDR3, taken from reference TRBV7-3 and TRBJ2-7): GAGVSQTPSNKVTEKGKYVELRCDPISGHTALYWYRQSLGQGPEFLIYFQGTGAADDSGLPNDRFFAVRPEGSVSTLKIQRTERGDSAVYLCASSGGQGYEQYFGPGTRLTVT.

This clone was detected only a few times. This chain connects TRBV24-1 to TRBJ1-2, with D tentatively TRBD1 (6 bases). The CDR3 is 14 residues long. The V and J ends lost 3 bases and 2 bases respectively, with 9 bases between them. CDR1 and CDR2 (germline): KGHDR, SFDVKD. CDR3 nucleotide sequence: TGTGCCACCAGTGATCGACAGGTCAACTATGGCTACACCTTC. This encodes CATSDRQVNYGYTF.

V and J are TRBV12-5 and TRBJ2-4, with D perhaps TRBD2 (5 bases). Between the trimmed V and J ends, which lost 1 base and 0 bases, there was a span of 10 bases. CDR1 is LGHNT and CDR2 is FRNRAP in the germline V gene. The CDR3 runs to 16 residues. This chain's CDR3 is CASGLALGLAKNIQYF. Written as DNA, the CDR3 is TGTGCTAGTGGTTTGGCCCTTGGACTAGCCAAAAACATTCAGTACTTC.

The CDR3 DNA is TGTGCCAGCAGCGTTGACTATGGAGGGACCCAGTACTTC. Amino acid sequence: CASSVDYGGTQYF. The chain joins TRBV6-4 to TRBJ2-5; a possible D gene is TRBD2 (5 bases). The CDR3 covers 13 residues. Germline V gene lookup returns CDR1 MRHNA and CDR2 SNTAGT. Trimming removed 6 bases at V and 7 bases at J, with 15 bases between.

The V call is TRBV3-1 (or the pseudogene TRBV3-2), the J call TRBJ1-5; D gene ambiguous. The CDR3 sequence is 14 residues long. Trimming cost V 1 base and J 5 bases, with 9 bases left between them. CDR1 LGHDT and CDR2 YNNKEL come from the germline V gene (reference sequence). The CDR3 nucleotides read TGTGCCAGCAGCCAAGCCAGAAAAGATCAGCCCCAGCATTTT. Its translation is CASSQARKDQPQHF.

V usage is TRBV5-4 and J usage is TRBJ1-2, with D unresolved. The CDR3 sequence is 14 residues long. Per germline, CDR1 SGHNT and CDR2 YYREEE (reference sequence). Trimming stripped 1 base from V and 0 bases from J, with 7 bases between. The DNA for the CDR3 is TGTGCCAGCAGCTTGTACTTAGCTAACTATGGCTACACCTTC. Its translation: CASSLYLANYGYTF.

The genes are TRBV14 and TRBJ2-5; a weak D match, TRBD2 (7 bases). The CDR3 has 15 residues. The germline V and J ends were trimmed by 2 bases and 4 bases, with 14 bases remaining between them. Per the germline V gene, CDR1 is SGHDN and CDR2 is FVKESK. DNA of the CDR3: TGTGCCAGCAGCCAATCTGCGGGGGCGAGAGAGACCCAGTACTTC. It codes for CASSQSAGARETQYF.

This CDR3 is CASSLDGLSNEQFF. In DNA, the CDR3 is TGTGCCAGCAGCTTAGATGGGCTCTCCAATGAGCAGTTCTTC. The V gene is TRBV7-2, the J gene TRBJ2-1, with D unclear. Germline lookup yields CDR1 SGHTA and CDR2 FQGNSA. The CDR3 sequence is 14 residues long. V lost 1 base, J lost 6 bases, and 10 bases lay in between.

On this clone: A junction end diverges from the germline sequence, so it may reflect a read error. J is TRBJ2-1 and V is TRBV7-9; D perhaps matches TRBD2 (5 bases). CDR1 and CDR2 (germline): SEHNR, FQNEAQ (reference sequence). This CDR3 has 14 residues. CDR3 sequence: CASSLDGVYNEQFF. CDR3 bases: TGTGCCAGCAGTTTAGACGGGGTCTACAATGAGCAGTTCTTC. Full variable domain (outside the CDR3, taken from reference TRBV7-9 and TRBJ2-1): DTGVSQNPRHKITKRGQNVTFRCDPISEHNRLYWYRQTLGQGPEFLTYFQNEAQLEKSRLLSDRFSAERPKGSFSTLEIQRTEQGDSAMYLCASSLDGVYNEQFFGPGTRLTVL.

The chain joins TRBV6-1 to TRBJ1-1; perhaps TRBD1 as D (6 bases). The CDR3 spans 15 residues. Germline CDR1 and CDR2: MNHNS and SASEGT. Trimming stripped 1 base from V and 4 bases from J, with 13 bases between. CDR3 coding DNA: TGTGCCAGCAGTGAAGGAGGGGGAAGAGGCACTGAAGCTTTCTTT. It translates to CASSEGGGRGTEAFF.

The chain couples TRBV24-1 to TRBJ2-3; D gene ambiguous. This CDR3 is 11 amino acids long. Trimming stripped 9 bases from V and 6 bases from J, with 9 bases between. The germline gives CDR1 KGHDR, CDR2 SFDVKD. The CDR3 sequence: CATQASDTQYF. The CDR3 DNA is TGTGCCACCCAAGCCTCTGATACGCAGTATTTT.

The rearrangement uses TRBV6-5 and TRBJ1-1; 9 nucleotides line up with TRBD1. CDR1 is MNHEY and CDR2 is SVGAGI in the germline V gene. CDR3 length equals 15 residues. The junction had 7 bases not matched to a gene; V was cut back by 7 bases and J by 1 base. CDR3 in amino acids: CASTTGGRWNTEAFF. The CDR3 DNA follows: TGTGCCAGCACCACAGGGGGCAGGTGGAACACTGAAGCTTTCTTT.

This rearrangement joins TRBV19 to TRBJ1-2, with 8 bases that match TRBD1. The CDR3 runs 14 residues. V lost 10 bases to trimming and J lost 4 bases; unmatched junction nucleotides: 11. Germline V gene data show CDR1 as LNHDA and CDR2 as SQIVND (reference sequence). The DNA for the CDR3 is TGTGCCATAAACTCCCGACAGGGGACCTATGGCTACACCTTC. Translation: CAINSRQGTYGYTF.

The rearrangement joins TRBV12-3 or TRBV12-4 to TRBJ2-7; no firm D call. The CDR3 has 13 amino acids. V was shortened by 0 bases and J by 9 bases, with 12 bases between the two germline ends. The CDR3 region has the DNA TGTGCCAGCAGTTTAGCGCTCACCTTCGGGCAGTACTTC. It translates to CASSLALTFGQYF.

CDR3 in amino acids: CASNGQGTYNEQFF. CDR3 in DNA: TGTGCCAGCAATGGACAGGGTACCTACAATGAGCAGTTCTTC. The V gene is TRBV2, the J gene TRBJ2-1; 8 bases are shared with TRBD1. The CDR3 has 14 amino acids. Germline values: CDR1 SNHLY, CDR2 FYNNEI. The V gene end was trimmed by 7 bases and the J gene end by 2 bases; junction bases not matched to a gene: 4.

This clone was detected only once. The chain has TRBV7-9 and TRBJ2-1, with TRBD2 matching 11 bases. Germline values: CDR1 SEHNR, CDR2 FQNEAQ (reference sequence). The CDR3 has 16 residues. V lost 4 bases to trimming and J lost 0 bases; unmatched junction nucleotides: 2. The CDR3 region is CASSSGLAVSYNEQFF. The CDR3 DNA reads as TGTGCCAGCAGCTCGGGACTAGCGGTCTCCTACAATGAGCAGTTCTTC.

The gene calls are TRBV5-1 and TRBJ1-5; D may be TRBD1 (6 bases). V shed 9 bases and J shed 5 bases, with 18 bases lying between them. This CDR3 contains 14 residues. Germline V CDR1 and CDR2: SGHRS, YFSETQ. CDR3 loop: CATAGGRGDQPQHF. Written as DNA, the CDR3 is TGCGCCACCGCGGGGGGCAGAGGGGATCAGCCCCAGCATTTT.